This T cell receptor beta chain was retrieved from a study of human T cells and chemical hapten exposure. This clonotype came up many times. MiXCR was run by TCRdb on the RACE reads, yielding one entry per CDR3 protein. The sample holds about 380,000 distinct CDR3 sequences, 4% to 5.5% seen once. Germline lookup yields CDR1 SGHRS and CDR2 YFSETQ. There are 16 residues in the CDR3. V lost 0 bases, J lost 6 bases, and 15 bases lay in between. The sample's time point: patch test 1, 2 weeks after DPC sensitization. Described treatment: therapeutic diphenylcyclopropenone sensitization with weekly scalp DPC.

Material: whole blood, obtained in connection with sensitization to the hapten diphenylcyclopropenone (DPC). This TCR was recovered from a woman aged 45-65 years with alopecia areata. Some clones in this sample may be carry-over from other donors' samples. This chain connects TRBV5-1 to TRBJ2-2, with no clear D. The CDR3 loop is CASSLEARIIPGELFF. The CDR3 DNA follows: TGCGCCAGCAGCTTGGAGGCCCGTATCATCCCCGGGGAGCTGTTTTTT.